This record covers a single TCR beta chain. This record belongs to a study of T cell changes during pregnancy in multiple sclerosis. Clones were read by immunoSEQ multiplex PCR, and TCRdb kept only the in-frame ones, dropping some. The sample carries more than 55,000 clones, about 94% recorded once. Per the germline V gene, CDR1 is SGHNT and CDR2 is YYREEE (reference sequence). The CDR3 contains 12 residues. Trimming removed 2 bases at V and 7 bases at J, with 6 bases between. The receptor's source is a female donor with multiple sclerosis, enrolled in a pregnancy study. V is TRBV5-4 and J is TRBJ2-2; D not resolved. The source material was CD8+ T cells from peripheral blood mononuclear cells, sampled after pregnancy. CDR3 sequence reads: CASSFGSGELFF. The CDR3 DNA sequence: TGTGCCAGCAGCTTCGGTAGCGGGGAGCTGTTTTTT.